A single sample gave rise to the 10 T cell receptor beta chains below, sequenced in a study of pediatric ulcerative colitis. During colonoscopy, one to two rectal pinch biopsies were collected. Here immunoSEQ multiplex PCR was the method, and the copy in TCRdb shows in-frame clones only, minus some. The profile shows some 50,000 clones, more than 60% of them singletons. The sample consisted of gut tissue. The receptor source for this set is a girl aged 5-17 years with moderate ulcerative colitis.

The rearrangement joins TRBV4-3 to TRBJ2-5; a weak D match, TRBD1 (6 bases). Trimming took off 0 bases at V and 1 base at J, with 6 bases between the two ends. The CDR3 is 14 amino acids. Looked up from germline, CDR1 is LGHNA and CDR2 is YSLEER. The CDR3 DNA follows: TGCGCCAGCAGCCAAGACAGGGGCCAAGAGACCCAGTACTTC. Translating gives CASSQDRGQETQYF.

This clone was counted between two and nine times. The chain recombines TRBV28 with TRBJ1-2; no clear D gene. Trimming stripped 5 bases from V and 6 bases from J, with 19 bases between. Germline CDR1 MDHEN, CDR2 SYDVKM. The CDR3 is 15 amino acids. The CDR3 nucleotides read TGTGCCAGCAGTCGAAACCTACTCGTTACGGATGGCTACACCTTC. This encodes CASSRNLLVTDGYTF.

The gene calls are TRBV18 and TRBJ2-5, with 8 nucleotides matching TRBD2. CDR1 and CDR2 from the germline V gene are KGHSH and LQKENI. There are 16 residues in the CDR3. Trimming cost V 2 bases and J 5 bases; bases outside gene matches: 10. The CDR3 coding sequence is TGTGCCAGCTCACCATGGGGCGGGGGGCCCCAGGAGACCCAGTACTTC. This encodes CASSPWGGGPQETQYF.

This rearrangement joins TRBV30 to TRBJ2-4, with D perhaps matching TRBD2 (5 bases). This CDR3 is 13 amino acids long. CDR1 GTSNPN and CDR2 SVGIG come from the germline V gene (reference sequence). Between the trimmed V and J ends, which lost 3 bases and 10 bases, there was a span of 16 bases. The DNA for the CDR3 is TGTGCCTGGAGCCCCGGGGTTAACAATATTCAGTACTTC. As protein: CAWSPGVNNIQYF. The variable domain in full, with the rest retrieved from reference TRBV30 and TRBJ2-4, is SQTIHQWPATLVQPVGSPLSLECTVEGTSNPNLYWYRQAAGRGLQLLFYSVGIGQISSEVPQNLSASRPQDRQFILSSKKLLLSDSGFYLCAWSPGVNNIQYFGAGTRLSVL.

This clone was seen a single time. The V gene is TRBV11-2, the J gene TRBJ1-3; the D is unclear. The CDR3 is 19 amino acids. The ends were cut back, 2 bases at V and 5 bases at J, with 25 bases in the middle. Germline V CDR1 and CDR2: SGHAT, FQNNGV. The CDR3 reads CASSLFNSPRLGLRNTIYF. CDR3 DNA: TGTGCCAGCAGCTTATTCAACAGCCCCAGGTTGGGGTTGAGAAACACCATATATTTT.

The rearrangement links TRBV14 to TRBJ1-4; D is uncertain. Germline V gene lookup returns CDR1 SGHDN and CDR2 FVKESK. With 4 bases removed from V and 2 bases from J, the gap between germline ends came to 8 bases. This CDR3 spans 14 amino acids. The CDR3 region is CASSPRNTNEKLFF. The CDR3 DNA reads TGTGCCAGCAGCCCCAGGAACACTAATGAAAAACTGTTTTTT.

The chain has TRBV4-1 and TRBJ2-7, with D tentatively TRBD1 (5 bases). Germline CDR1 and CDR2: MGHRA and YSYEKL. This CDR3 has 14 residues. Deletions cut 1 base from V and 1 base from J, with 8 bases between. The CDR3 nucleotides are TGCGCCAGCAGCCAAGGGCAGGGTTCCTACGAGCAGTACTTC. As protein: CASSQGQGSYEQYF.

This sequence joins TRBV10-3 and TRBJ1-1; no reliable D call. V was trimmed by 4 bases and J by 5 bases, leaving 11 bases between them. There are 13 residues in the CDR3. CDR1 ENHRY and CDR2 SYGVKD come from the germline V gene. The CDR3 DNA follows: TGTGCCATCAGTGGGAGTGTGGAGACTGAAGCTTTCTTT. It specifies CAISGSVETEAFF.

The chain joins TRBV19 to TRBJ2-1; 13 bases line up with TRBD2. Germline V gives CDR1 LNHDA, CDR2 SQIVND (reference sequence). The V segment lost 3 bases and the J segment 7 bases; nucleotides outside the gene matches: 6. The CDR3 sequence is 16 residues long. The CDR3 DNA is TGTGCCAGTAGTATGTCACTAGCGGGAGGGCCAAATGAGCAGTTCTTC. This translates into CASSMSLAGGPNEQFF.

Judged by abundance, this clone is medium-sized (0.01 to 0.1%). The chain links TRBV7-2 to TRBJ1-1; maybe TRBD1 (5 bases). Trimming pared 2 bases from V and 8 bases from J, leaving 12 bases between. The CDR3 is 13 amino acids. Germline V gene lookup returns CDR1 SGHTA and CDR2 FQGNSA. CDR3 loop: CASSLRPRDEAFF. DNA of the CDR3: TGTGCCAGCAGCTTACGACCCAGGGACGAAGCTTTCTTT.